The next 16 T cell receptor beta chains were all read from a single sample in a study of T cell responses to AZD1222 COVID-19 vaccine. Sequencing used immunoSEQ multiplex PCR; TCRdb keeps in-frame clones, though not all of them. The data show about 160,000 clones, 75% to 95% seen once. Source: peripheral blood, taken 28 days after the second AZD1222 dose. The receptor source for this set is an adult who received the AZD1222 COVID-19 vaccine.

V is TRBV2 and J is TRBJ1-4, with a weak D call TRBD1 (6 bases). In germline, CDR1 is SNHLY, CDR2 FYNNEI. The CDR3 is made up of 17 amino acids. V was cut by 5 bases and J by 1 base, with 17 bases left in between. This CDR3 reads CASSPPTGMRTNEKLFF. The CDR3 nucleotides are TGTGCCAGCAGTCCACCCACAGGGATGAGAACTAATGAAAAACTGTTTTTT.

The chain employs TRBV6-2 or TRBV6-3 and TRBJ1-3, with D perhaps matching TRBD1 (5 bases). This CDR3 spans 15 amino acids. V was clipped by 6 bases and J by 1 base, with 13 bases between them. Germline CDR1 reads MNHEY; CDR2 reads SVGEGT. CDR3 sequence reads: CASSFEGVSGNTIYF. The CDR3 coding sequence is TGTGCCAGCAGCTTCGAAGGGGTTTCTGGAAACACCATATATTTT.

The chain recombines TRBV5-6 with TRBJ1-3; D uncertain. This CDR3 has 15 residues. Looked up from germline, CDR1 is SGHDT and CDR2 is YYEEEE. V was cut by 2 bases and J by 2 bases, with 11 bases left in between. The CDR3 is CASSFARGAGNTIYF. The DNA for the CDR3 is TGTGCCAGCAGCTTCGCCCGGGGTGCTGGAAACACCATATATTTT.

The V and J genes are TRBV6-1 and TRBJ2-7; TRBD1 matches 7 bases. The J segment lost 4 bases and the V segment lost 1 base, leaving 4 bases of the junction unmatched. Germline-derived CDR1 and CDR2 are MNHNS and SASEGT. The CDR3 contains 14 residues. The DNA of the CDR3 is TGTGCCAGCAGTGAAGACAGGGGCGGTTACGAGCAGTACTTC. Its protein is CASSEDRGGYEQYF.

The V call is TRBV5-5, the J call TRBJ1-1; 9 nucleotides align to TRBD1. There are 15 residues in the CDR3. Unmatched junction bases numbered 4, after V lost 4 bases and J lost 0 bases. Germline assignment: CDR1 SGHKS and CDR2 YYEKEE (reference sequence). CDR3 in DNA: TGTGCCAGCAGCGCCGGGGACAGGGTGAACACTGAAGCTTTCTTT. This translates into CASSAGDRVNTEAFF.

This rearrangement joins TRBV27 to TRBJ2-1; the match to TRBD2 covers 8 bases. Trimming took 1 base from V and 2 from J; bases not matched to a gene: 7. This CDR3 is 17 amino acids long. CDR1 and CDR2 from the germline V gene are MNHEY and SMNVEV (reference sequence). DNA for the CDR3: TGTGCCAGCAGTTTATTGGGCTTCGGGGGGGCCTACAATGAGCAGTTCTTC. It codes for CASSLLGFGGAYNEQFF.

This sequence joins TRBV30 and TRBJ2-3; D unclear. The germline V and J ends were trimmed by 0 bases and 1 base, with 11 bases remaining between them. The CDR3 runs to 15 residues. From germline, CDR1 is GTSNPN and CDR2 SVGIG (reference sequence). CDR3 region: CAWSVGSAGTDTQYF. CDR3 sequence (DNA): TGTGCCTGGAGTGTAGGCTCGGCAGGCACAGATACGCAGTATTTT.

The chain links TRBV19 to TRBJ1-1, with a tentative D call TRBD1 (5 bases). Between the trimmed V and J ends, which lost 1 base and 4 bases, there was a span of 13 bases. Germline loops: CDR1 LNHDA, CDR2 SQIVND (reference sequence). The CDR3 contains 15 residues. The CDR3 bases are TGTGCCAGTAGTATAGGTCAGGGTGTGGGCACTGAAGCTTTCTTT. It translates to CASSIGQGVGTEAFF.

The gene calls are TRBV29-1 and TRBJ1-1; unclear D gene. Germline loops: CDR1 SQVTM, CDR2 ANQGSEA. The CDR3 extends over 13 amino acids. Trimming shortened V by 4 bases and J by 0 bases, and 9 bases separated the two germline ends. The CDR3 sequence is CSVALGLNTEAFF. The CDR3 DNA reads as TGCAGCGTTGCTCTCGGTTTGAACACTGAAGCTTTCTTT.

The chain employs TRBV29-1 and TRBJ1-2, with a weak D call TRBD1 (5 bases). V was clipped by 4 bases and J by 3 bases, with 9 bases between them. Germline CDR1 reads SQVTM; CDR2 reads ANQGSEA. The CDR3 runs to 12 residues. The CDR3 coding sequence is TGCAGCGTTGTGAAGGGGTACTATGGCTACACCTTC. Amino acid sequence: CSVVKGYYGYTF.

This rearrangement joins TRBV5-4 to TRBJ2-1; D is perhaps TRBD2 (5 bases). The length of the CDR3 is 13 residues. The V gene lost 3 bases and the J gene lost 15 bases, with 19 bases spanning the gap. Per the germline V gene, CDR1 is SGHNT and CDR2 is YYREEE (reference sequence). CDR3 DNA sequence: TGTGCCAGCAGCTCACCTGAGGTGGGAGTCTCGTTCTTC. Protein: CASSSPEVGVSFF.

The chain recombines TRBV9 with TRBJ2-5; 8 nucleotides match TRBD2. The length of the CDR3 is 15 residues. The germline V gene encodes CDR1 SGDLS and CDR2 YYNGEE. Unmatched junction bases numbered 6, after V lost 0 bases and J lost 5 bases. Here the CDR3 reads CASSVVSGSGETQYF. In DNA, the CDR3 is TGTGCCAGCAGCGTAGTAAGCGGGAGTGGTGAGACCCAGTACTTC.

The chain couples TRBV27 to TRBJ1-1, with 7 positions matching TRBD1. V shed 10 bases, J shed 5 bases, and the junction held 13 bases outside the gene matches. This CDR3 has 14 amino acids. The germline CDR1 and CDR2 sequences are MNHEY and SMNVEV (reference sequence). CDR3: CAISRDSLGTEAFF. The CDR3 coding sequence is TGTGCCATTTCCCGGGACAGCCTGGGGACTGAAGCTTTCTTT.

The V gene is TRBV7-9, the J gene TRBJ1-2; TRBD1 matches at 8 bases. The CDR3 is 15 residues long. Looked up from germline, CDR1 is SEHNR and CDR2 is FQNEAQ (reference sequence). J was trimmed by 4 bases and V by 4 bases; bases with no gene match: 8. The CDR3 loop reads CASSWSGQDLYGYTF. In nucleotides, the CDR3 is TGTGCCAGCAGCTGGTCGGGACAGGACCTCTATGGCTACACCTTC.

DNA for the CDR3: TGCGCCAGCAGCCCCGGGACAGGGCTCTATGGCTACACCTTC. It specifies CASSPGTGLYGYTF. The V call is TRBV5-1, the J call TRBJ1-2; 9 bases are a match to TRBD1. The CDR3 runs to 14 residues. The junction had 5 bases not matched to a gene; V was cut back by 4 bases and J by 4 bases. The germline gives CDR1 SGHRS, CDR2 YFSETQ.

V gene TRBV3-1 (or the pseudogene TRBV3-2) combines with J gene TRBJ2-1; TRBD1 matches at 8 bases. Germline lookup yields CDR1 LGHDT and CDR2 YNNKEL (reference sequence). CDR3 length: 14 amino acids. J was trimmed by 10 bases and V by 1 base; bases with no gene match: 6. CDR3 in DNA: TGTGCCAGCAGCCAAGGGACAGGGAACGAGGAGCAGTTCTTC. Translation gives CASSQGTGNEEQFF.